A selection of T cell receptor beta chains follows, all from one sample in a study of blood T cells in healthy people across ages. TCRdb re-analysed the 5' RACE reads in MiXCR, keeping a single row per CDR3 protein. The sample contains some 1.5 million distinct CDR3 sequences, roughly 27% of which appear only once. Source material: blood. The receptors come from a woman in her twenties or thirties in good health. The conserved cysteine and the conserved F or W are not part of the CDR3 here. The size of a clone is reported for some rows only, either as once, few or many, or as a class for expanded clones.

v_call	cdr3_length	clone_size	cdr3_aa
TRBV2	12	-	ASSEWQGGSPLH
TRBV28	13	few	ASRPSNRVSYEQY
TRBV20-1	16	-	SARASGRWGPEGYEQY
TRBV4-3	12	few	ASSQEWEDYGYT
TRBV7-2	11	-	ASSLEIPDTQY
TRBV20-1	9	-	SASSGSEAF
TRBV29-1	13	many	SVARPNPIYNEQF
TRBV20-1	12	many	SARTTGGKNIQY
TRBV12-3/TRBV12-4	12	-	ASKKQTVAEKAF
TRBV7-2	12	few	ASSLTGLVYGYT
TRBV7-9	12	-	ASSFTLFSYEQY
TRBV9	14	-	ASSVAGETINQPQH
TRBV6-2/TRBV6-3	9	-	ASRTPHGYT
TRBV5-1	12	-	ASSLAPDYYGYT
TRBV7-2	11	-	ASSAGEGGEQF
TRBV29-1	13	-	SVETGTGEGEKLF
TRBV5-1	12	once	ASRDEDLIGGYT